A selection of T cell receptor beta chains follows, all from one sample in a study of T cell responses to AZD1222 COVID-19 vaccine. The table came from immunoSEQ multiplex PCR; TCRdb's copy has only in-frame clones and leaves some out. Found here are about 140,000 clones, over 90% of them singletons; the top ten hold 3% to 4.5%. Sequencing used peripheral blood, obtained 28 days after the second AZD1222 dose. The receptors shown here come from an adult who received the AZD1222 COVID-19 vaccine. Both conserved end residues are part of each CDR3. A D gene is named only where the DNA matches it firmly.

DNA: TGTGCCAGCAGCTTAGAACGGGGGCAGGGTAAATATGGGCAGTTCTTC
CDR3: CASSLERGQGKYGQFF
D: NA
V: TRBV7-9
J: TRBJ2-1

DNA: TGTGCCAGCAGTCCAATCACCGGGGAGCTGTTTTTT
CDR3: CASSPITGELFF
D: NA
V: TRBV27
J: TRBJ2-2

DNA: TGTGCCAGTGGGACTAGCGGGAGTGGCTACGAGCAGTACTTC
CDR3: CASGTSGSGYEQYF
D: TRBD2
V: TRBV19
J: TRBJ2-7

DNA: TGTGCCAGCAGTTTATCAATTTTAGGTCAGAGTAATGAAAAACTGTTTTTT
CDR3: CASSLSILGQSNEKLFF
D: NA
V: TRBV28
J: TRBJ1-4

DNA: TGTGCCAGCAGTTTTAGTAGCAATCAGCCCCAGCATTTT
CDR3: CASSFSSNQPQHF
D: NA
V: TRBV12-3/TRBV12-4
J: TRBJ1-5

DNA: TGTGCCAGCAGCAAGAGCAATCAGCCCCAGCATTTT
CDR3: CASSKSNQPQHF
D: NA
V: TRBV21-1
J: TRBJ1-5

DNA: TGCGCCAGCAGCCACGGGACAGGCTCTCGGGAACTGTTTTTT
CDR3: CASSHGTGSRELFF
D: TRBD1
V: TRBV4-3
J: TRBJ1-4

DNA: TGTGCCTGGAGGACAGCGCGGAATTCACCCCTCCACTTT
CDR3: CAWRTARNSPLHF
D: NA
V: TRBV30
J: TRBJ1-6

DNA: TGTGCCAGCAGTCCGGGACCTTTGGGGCACTCTGGAAACACCATATATTTT
CDR3: CASSPGPLGHSGNTIYF
D: NA
V: TRBV27
J: TRBJ1-3

DNA: TGTGCCAGCAGCTACCCTGGGGTAGGGGCCAAAAACATTCAGTACTTC
CDR3: CASSYPGVGAKNIQYF
D: NA
V: TRBV6-5
J: TRBJ2-4

DNA: TGTGCCAGCAGTTTAGGGGGCAGTGGAAACACCATATATTTT
CDR3: CASSLGGSGNTIYF
D: NA
V: TRBV27
J: TRBJ1-3

DNA: TGTGCCAGCTCACGCGACCCTAATCAGCCCCAGCATTTT
CDR3: CASSRDPNQPQHF
D: NA
V: TRBV18
J: TRBJ1-5

DNA: TGTGCCAGCAGCCAGGGCCCGGGCTCCTACGAGCAGTACTTC
CDR3: CASSQGPGSYEQYF
D: NA
V: TRBV14
J: TRBJ2-7

DNA: TGTGCCAGCAGCTTTAATATACTGACTGAAGCTTTCTTT
CDR3: CASSFNILTEAFF
D: NA
V: TRBV7-8
J: TRBJ1-1

DNA: TGTGCCAGCAGTTTTGACAGAGATAATTCACCCCTCCACTTT
CDR3: CASSFDRDNSPLHF
D: NA
V: TRBV27
J: TRBJ1-6

DNA: TGTGCCAGCAGCCAATCGTCGCCAGGGAACACCGGGGAGCTGTTTTTT
CDR3: CASSQSSPGNTGELFF
D: NA
V: TRBV16
J: TRBJ2-2

DNA: TGTGCCAGCAGCCTCCGAGCGGGTGGAGAGACCCAGTACTTC
CDR3: CASSLRAGGETQYF
D: NA
V: TRBV3-1/TRBV3-2
J: TRBJ2-5

DNA: TGTGCCAGCAGCTTGACTAGCGGGGACAATGAGCAGTTCTTC
CDR3: CASSLTSGDNEQFF
D: TRBD2
V: TRBV5-4
J: TRBJ2-1

DNA: TGTGCCACCTTACGGCCCCCTGGACAGGGGAACACTGAAGCTTTCTTT
CDR3: CATLRPPGQGNTEAFF
D: TRBD1
V: TRBV28
J: TRBJ1-1

DNA: TGCGCCAGCAGCAGGACCAGGAGGTTTGCCGGGGAGCTGTTTTTT
CDR3: CASSRTRRFAGELFF
D: NA
V: TRBV5-1
J: TRBJ2-2

DNA: TGTGCCAGCAGTTACTCTCCGACTAGCGGGACCCTGTGGGATACGCAGTATTTT
CDR3: CASSYSPTSGTLWDTQYF
D: TRBD2
V: TRBV6-2/TRBV6-3
J: TRBJ2-3

DNA: TGCAGCGTTCGTCCTGCGATGCCAAACACCGGGGAGCTGTTTTTT
CDR3: CSVRPAMPNTGELFF
D: NA
V: TRBV29-1
J: TRBJ2-2

DNA: TGTGCCAGCCAATACCGGCGGGGTGGCACTGAAGCTTTCTTT
CDR3: CASQYRRGGTEAFF
D: NA
V: TRBV6-5
J: TRBJ1-1

DNA: TGTGCCAGCAGTAGAGGGACCACCTACGAGCAGTACTTC
CDR3: CASSRGTTYEQYF
D: NA
V: TRBV12-3/TRBV12-4
J: TRBJ2-7